The sequence of this TCR beta chain was determined in a study of cytomegalovirus exposure and HLA in healthy donors. V lost 0 bases, J lost 4 bases, and 1 base stayed unmatched. Germline values: CDR1 SGHRS, CDR2 YFSETQ. The length of the CDR3 is 14 residues. Both 60 Vbeta primers and 13 Jbeta primers went into the PCR. The data were produced by immunoSEQ multiplex PCR, yet TCRdb's version contains in-frame clones alone and is incomplete. Among 75,000 to 85,000 clones listed, less than 85% were seen once. On this clone: Its target is not known. Other DNA sequences in the same sample also yield this CDR3.

Notes on the study in general: Analysis was performed later, and it showed HLA-associated TCR beta chains to be more clonally expanded than equally common others.

The V and J genes are TRBV5-1 and TRBJ1-3; 7 bases align to TRBD1. The sequenced material came from PBMCs. The source is a male donor in good health and CMV-seronegative. The CDR3, as DNA: TGCGCCAGCAGCTTGGGACAGGGAGGAAACACCATATATTTT. Protein: CASSLGQGGNTIYF.